What follows describes a single T cell receptor beta chain. Its antigen remains unidentified. Trimming left V 5 bases short and J 2 bases short, with 11 bases between. CDR3 length equals 14 residues. Germline CDR1 reads SGHAT; CDR2 reads FQNNGV. Assay: immunoSEQ multiplex PCR; the TCRdb copy retains only in-frame clones and omits some. Among roughly 80,000 clones, approximately 90% were seen once, and the ten largest hold about 4.8%. This entry comes from a study of resident and recirculating memory T cells in vitiligo. Study as a whole: Each patient gave two lesional and two nonlesional epidermal shave biopsies, plus PBMCs. No cells were sorted; samples were homogenized just before genomic DNA extraction.

Study-level findings and limits: No unique dominant TCR clone was found in vitiligo lesions. Different lesions suggested infiltration by different T cell clones.

The source of this sequence is a male donor with vitiligo. The material sequenced was blood. The chain employs TRBV11-2 and TRBJ2-3, with D perhaps TRBD1 (5 bases). In nucleotides, the CDR3 is TGTGCCAGCAGCCCCCGACAGAACACAGATACGCAGTATTTT. Translated: CASSPRQNTDTQYF.